These T cell receptor beta chains were read from a single sample in a study of blood T cells in healthy people across ages. TCRdb recomputed calls from the 5' RACE reads with MiXCR, one row per CDR3 protein. The profile shows around 1,900,000 distinct CDR3 sequences, about two fifths of them singletons. The sample taken for sequencing was blood. The receptors stem from a human donor in good health. The CDR3 runs from the conserved cysteine through the conserved F or W. A D gene is named only where the DNA matches it firmly. Clone size, where shown, is once, few, many, or a class for clones that have expanded.

J	V	size	D	DNA	CDR3
TRBJ1-4	TRBV7-2	NA	NA	TGTGCCAGCAGCTTATACGGCACTAATGAAAAACTGTTTTTT	CASSLYGTNEKLFF
TRBJ2-7	TRBV27	NA	NA	TGTGCCAGCAGTTCCTTTATCTCCTACGAGCAGTACTTC	CASSSFISYEQYF
TRBJ2-5	TRBV6-5	few	NA	TGTGCCAGCAGCCGTGGGGTCGCCAAGACCCAGTACTTC	CASSRGVAKTQYF
TRBJ2-3	TRBV24-1	NA	NA	TGTGCCACCAGTGATGGGTTCGACACGTCTAGCACAGATACGCAGTATTTT	CATSDGFDTSSTDTQYF
TRBJ2-5	TRBV7-3	many	NA	TGTGCCAGCAGCTTTGGCGAAGGAGAGACCCAGTACTTC	CASSFGEGETQYF
TRBJ2-5	TRBV20-1	NA	TRBD1	TGCAGTCCCCGGGCCACAGGGGGAAGGTCCCAAGAGACCCAGTACTTC	CSPRATGGRSQETQYF
TRBJ2-1	TRBV20-1	few	NA	TGCAGTGCTATCCACCCACTCGGCGCAGACAATGAGCAGTTCTTC	CSAIHPLGADNEQFF
TRBJ2-7	TRBV4-1	NA	TRBD1	TGCGCCAGCAGCCAACTTGACAGGGAGTACGAGCAGTACTTC	CASSQLDREYEQYF
TRBJ2-7	TRBV3-1	once	NA	TGTGCCAGCAGCCAAGATGGGTTTCGCAGGAACGAGCAGTACTTC	CASSQDGFRRNEQYF
TRBJ2-7	TRBV5-6	NA	TRBD1	TGTGCCAGCAGCTCAAAAAGCGGCGCCAGGGGGGAGCAGTACTTC	CASSSKSGARGEQYF
TRBJ2-7	TRBV20-1	few	NA	TGCAGTGCTAGGCAGTCTGCCTACGAGCAGTACTTC	CSARQSAYEQYF
TRBJ1-6	TRBV9	NA	NA	TGTGCCAGCAGCGTAATTGAGAATAATTCACCCCTCCACTTT	CASSVIENNSPLHF
TRBJ1-1	TRBV5-1	NA	NA	TGCGCCAGCAGCTTTAATACAGGGATAGGAGCTGAAGCTTTCTTT	CASSFNTGIGAEAFF
TRBJ1-1	TRBV6-5	NA	NA	TGTGCCAGCAGTTACTCGGAGGGAGTGAACACTGAAGCTTTCTTT	CASSYSEGVNTEAFF
TRBJ2-3	TRBV29-1	NA	NA	TGCAGCGTTGAGGTGGAGGGGATCGTCGCAGATACGCAGTATTTT	CSVEVEGIVADTQYF
TRBJ2-7	TRBV29-1	NA	TRBD1	TGCAGCGCCACCGGGACAGGGATCTACGAGCAGTACTTC	CSATGTGIYEQYF
TRBJ2-7	TRBV6-1	few	NA	TGTGCCAGCTCAGGGGGGGCGTCCTTCTACGAGCAGTACTTC	CASSGGASFYEQYF
TRBJ2-4	TRBV5-6	few	TRBD1	TGTGCCAGCAGCCCAGGGACAGTGGGGGAGCAGTACTTC	CASSPGTVGEQYF
TRBJ2-7	TRBV20-1	NA	TRBD2	TGCAGTGCCTTGAGCCAGCGGGGGGTTTACAATGAGCAGTACTTC	CSALSQRGVYNEQYF
TRBJ1-5	TRBV19	few	TRBD1	TGTGCCAGTACGGATCTAGGGCAGGGGGCGAGTCAAGGTCAGCCCCAGCATTTT	CASTDLGQGASQGQPQHF
TRBJ2-7	TRBV25-1	NA	NA	TGTGCCAGCAGTCGGAATGGGCGGGAGCAGTACTTC	CASSRNGREQYF
TRBJ2-7	TRBV28	NA	TRBD1	TGTGCCAGCAGTTTATTGGGGACAGGGGTCTACGAGCAGTACTTC	CASSLLGTGVYEQYF
TRBJ2-5	TRBV6-2/TRBV6-3	NA	TRBD2	TGTGCCAGCAGTTACGGGACTACCCCCTGGGGAGAGACCCAGTACTTC	CASSYGTTPWGETQYF
TRBJ2-6	TRBV24-1	NA	NA	TGTGCCACCAGTGACAAGGGGAGCGGGGCCAACGTCCTGACTTTC	CATSDKGSGANVLTF
TRBJ2-7	TRBV4-2	few	NA	TGTGCCAGCAGCCAAGTCCGTAGGCGGGACGCCCACTACGAGCAGTACTTC	CASSQVRRRDAHYEQYF
TRBJ1-2	TRBV20-1	many	TRBD1	TGCAGTGCTACCGGGACAGCTTATGGCTACACCTTC	CSATGTAYGYTF
TRBJ1-1	TRBV5-1	NA	TRBD1	TGCGCCAGCAGCGACGGGACAGGGGGCTTGAACACTGAAGCTTTCTTT	CASSDGTGGLNTEAFF